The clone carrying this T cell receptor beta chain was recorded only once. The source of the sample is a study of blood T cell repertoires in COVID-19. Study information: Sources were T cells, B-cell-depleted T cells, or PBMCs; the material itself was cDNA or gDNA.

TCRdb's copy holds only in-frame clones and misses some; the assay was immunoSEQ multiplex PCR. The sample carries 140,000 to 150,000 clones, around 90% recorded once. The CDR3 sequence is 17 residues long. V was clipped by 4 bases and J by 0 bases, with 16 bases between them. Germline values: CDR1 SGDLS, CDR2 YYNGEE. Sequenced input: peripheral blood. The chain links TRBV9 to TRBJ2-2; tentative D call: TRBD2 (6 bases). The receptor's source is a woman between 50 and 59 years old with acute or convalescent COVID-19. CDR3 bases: TGTGCCAGCAGCTGGGTGGAGGGCAAAACGAACACCGGGGAGCTGTTTTTT. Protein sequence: CASSWVEGKTNTGELFF.